The 23 T cell receptor beta chains reported below all come from one sample, sequenced in a study of blood T cell repertoires in COVID-19 (TCRdb year 2020). To prepare the library, the immunoSEQ multiplex PCR assay was applied. What TCRdb holds here is the immuneACCESS table cut down to in-frame rearrangements. Part of the clones is not present; checked against another copy, under half of the missing clones reflect an unresolved V gene, and the others are unexplained. The sample table contains about 60,000 clones; only one count was recorded for less than 85% of them. The ten largest clones add up to 9.7% of the sample. The sequencing input was peripheral blood. Source of these receptors: a human donor in a cohort sampled during active COVID-19.

The chain has TRBV24-1 and TRBJ2-5; TRBD2 agrees at 13 bases. This CDR3 has 16 residues. Germline V gene data show CDR1 as KGHDR and CDR2 as SFDVKD. The V gene end was trimmed by 4 bases and the J gene end by 3 bases; junction bases not matched to a gene: 4. This CDR3 is CATSEMTSGRKETQYF. The CDR3 DNA is TGTGCCACCAGTGAAATGACTAGCGGGAGGAAAGAGACCCAGTACTTC.

The chain joins TRBV7-3 to TRBJ2-7; 12 bases line up with TRBD2. The CDR3 has 18 residues. V lost 1 base and J lost 4; bases outside the gene matches: 11. Germline-derived CDR1 and CDR2 are SGHTA and FQGTGA. For the CDR3, the DNA is TGTGCCAGCAGCTTAAGACCCCCTGGACTAGCGGGGTTGTACGAGCAGTACTTC. It translates to CASSLRPPGLAGLYEQYF.

The rearrangement joins TRBV4-1 to TRBJ2-5, with TRBD2 as a possible D gene (6 bases). V was shortened by 4 bases and J by 3 bases, with 15 bases between the two germline ends. Looked up from germline, CDR1 is MGHRA and CDR2 is YSYEKL. The CDR3 sequence is 15 residues long. CDR3 sequence (DNA): TGCGCCAGCAGCCGCCCTTCGACGGGAGAAGAGACCCAGTACTTC. Translated, it gives CASSRPSTGEETQYF.

This sequence joins TRBV18 and TRBJ2-1; D is perhaps TRBD1 (7 bases). The V end lost 1 base, the J end lost 9 bases, and 13 bases lay between the germline ends. This CDR3 spans 14 amino acids. Germline CDR1 and CDR2: KGHSH and LQKENI. The CDR3 sequence: CASSPRQGGSEQFF. CDR3 nucleotides: TGTGCCAGCTCACCACGCCAGGGGGGAAGTGAGCAGTTCTTC.

This chain uses TRBV30 with TRBJ1-4; 7 nucleotides line up with TRBD1. With 3 bases clipped from V and 8 bases from J, the junction kept 9 bases outside the gene matches. The CDR3 consists of 14 residues. CDR1 is GTSNPN and CDR2 is SVGIG in the germline V gene (reference sequence). The DNA for the CDR3 is TGTGCCTGGAGGTTGGAGGGGGCAGCGGAAAAACTGTTTTTT. Translated: CAWRLEGAAEKLFF.

The rearrangement uses TRBV24-1 and TRBJ1-5; 9 bases match TRBD1. The CDR3 has 16 amino acids. V shed 3 bases, J shed 8 bases, and the junction held 10 bases outside the gene matches. Germline V gene sequence: CDR1 KGHDR, CDR2 SFDVKD. CDR3 sequence (DNA): TGTGCCACCAGTGATCCCGGGACAGGGAATAACAAGCCCCAGCATTTT. It codes for CATSDPGTGNNKPQHF.

The chain employs TRBV3-1 (or the pseudogene TRBV3-2) and TRBJ1-1; D uncertain. The V gene's germline CDR1 is LGHDT and CDR2 YNNKEL (reference sequence). The ends were cut back, 5 bases at V and 0 bases at J, with 10 bases in the middle. The length of the CDR3 is 14 residues. CDR3 bases: TGTGCCAGCAGCTACGGACTCTTGAACACTGAAGCTTTCTTT. Translating gives CASSYGLLNTEAFF.

The chain has TRBV28 and TRBJ2-7; 7 bases agree with TRBD2. Germline-derived CDR1 and CDR2 are MDHEN and SYDVKM. The CDR3 covers 15 residues. J lost 4 bases, V lost 3 bases, and 9 bases had no gene match. CDR3 sequence reads: CASSLERGSGYEQYF. The CDR3 bases are TGTGCCAGCAGTTTGGAACGCGGGAGTGGTTACGAGCAGTACTTC.

This clone was detected once. The J gene is TRBJ1-2, the V gene TRBV4-3, with TRBD1 matching over 8 bases. Trimming cost V 3 bases and J 6 bases; bases outside gene matches: 9. This CDR3 region has 15 residues. Germline loops: CDR1 LGHNA, CDR2 YSLEER. CDR3 DNA sequence: TGCGCCAGCAGCCATTTCCAGGAGGGACAGGATGGCTACACCTTC. It codes for CASSHFQEGQDGYTF.

This clone has just one count. The chain carries TRBV7-8 and TRBJ2-2; 13 bases align to TRBD2. The CDR3 is 17 amino acids. V lost 1 base and J lost 6; bases outside the gene matches: 5. Germline values: CDR1 SGHVS, CDR2 FQNEAQ. CDR3 amino acids: CASSLGTSGRASGELFF. Written as DNA, the CDR3 is TGTGCCAGCAGCTTAGGGACTAGCGGGAGAGCGTCCGGGGAGCTGTTTTTT.

The V gene is TRBV14, the J gene TRBJ2-7; 10 nucleotides align to TRBD2. The germline CDR1 and CDR2 sequences are SGHDN and FVKESK. The trim removed 4 bases at V and 4 bases at J, leaving 7 bases unmatched. This CDR3 has 15 amino acids. DNA of the CDR3: TGTGCCAGCAGCCCCCAGAGCGGGAGGGGTTACGAGCAGTACTTC. The encoded protein is CASSPQSGRGYEQYF.

V is TRBV5-4 and J is TRBJ2-3, with a tentative D call TRBD2 (5 bases). The germline V gene has CDR1 SGHNT and CDR2 YYREEE (reference sequence). Trimming removed 0 bases from V and 5 bases from J, with 13 bases in between. The CDR3 spans 15 residues. In DNA form, the CDR3 reads TGTGCCAGCAGCTTGGTCCCCGGGAAGGGAGATACGCAGTATTTT. It codes for CASSLVPGKGDTQYF.

This rearrangement joins TRBV18 to TRBJ2-7; 9 nucleotides align to TRBD1. V dropped 5 bases and J dropped 0; count of bases not matched to a gene: 5. CDR3 length equals 15 residues. CDR1 and CDR2 from the germline V gene are KGHSH and LQKENI. This CDR3 is CASSTGTGSSYEQYF. The CDR3 nucleotides read TGTGCCAGCTCAACTGGGACAGGGAGCTCCTACGAGCAGTACTTC.

This sequence joins TRBV5-1 and TRBJ2-7, with a tentative D call TRBD1 (8 bases). The germline CDR1 and CDR2 sequences are SGHRS and YFSETQ. Trimming cost V 4 bases and J 6 bases, with 17 bases left between them. The CDR3 is 14 residues long. The CDR3 nucleotides are TGCGCCAGCAGCAGAGGACAGGGAGGGGGCGAGCAGTACTTC. Its protein is CASSRGQGGGEQYF. Full variable domain (outside the CDR3, taken from reference TRBV5-1 and TRBJ2-7): KAGVTQTPRYLIKTRGQQVTLSCSPISGHRSVSWYQQTPGQGLQFLFEYFSETQRNKGNFPGRFSGRQFSNSRSEMNVSTLELGDSALYLCASSRGQGGGEQYFGPGTRLTVT.

The chain recombines TRBV28 with TRBJ1-1; weak D call: TRBD1 (5 bases). The CDR3 contains 15 residues. Germline CDR1 is MDHEN and CDR2 is SYDVKM. V shed 6 bases and J shed 5 bases, with 19 bases lying between them. The CDR3 protein is CASSGTGYGGTEAFF. In DNA, the CDR3 is TGTGCCAGCAGCGGAACAGGATACGGAGGGACTGAAGCTTTCTTT.

This clone was recorded once. DNA of the CDR3: TGTGCCACCAGTGTAGGGGATAAGGGCGAGGGACTCCGGGGCCATGAGCAGTTCTTC. Translation: CATSVGDKGEGLRGHEQFF. The chain has TRBV24-1 and TRBJ2-1; a possible D gene is TRBD2 (6 bases). The CDR3 totals 19 residues. With 5 bases removed from V and 8 bases from J, the gap between germline ends came to 30 bases. Germline V lookup: CDR1 KGHDR, CDR2 SFDVKD.

J is TRBJ1-1 and V is TRBV19; D gene uncertain. CDR3 length equals 14 residues. V gave up 1 base and J gave up 0 bases, with 6 bases separating them. Germline CDR1 reads LNHDA; CDR2 reads SQIVND (reference sequence). DNA for the CDR3: TGTGCCAGTAGTATAGGGCGGGTGAACACTGAAGCTTTCTTT. It is translated as CASSIGRVNTEAFF.

V and J are TRBV29-1 and TRBJ2-7; weak D call: TRBD2 (6 bases). V lost 5 bases, J lost 2 bases, and 16 bases lay in between. Germline CDR1 reads SQVTM; CDR2 reads ANQGSEA. CDR3 length equals 14 residues. The DNA of the CDR3 is TGCAGCGTTCTTGTCGCGGGACCTACCTACGAGCAGTACTTC. This translates into CSVLVAGPTYEQYF.

This chain joins TRBV3-1 (or the pseudogene TRBV3-2) and TRBJ2-5, with TRBD2 matching 10 bases. This CDR3 comprises 15 residues. The junction had 5 bases not matched to a gene; V was cut back by 3 bases and J by 4 bases. Germline-derived CDR1 and CDR2 are LGHDT and YNNKEL (reference sequence). Here the CDR3 DNA reads TGTGCCAGCAGCCAGAGCCTAGCGGGAGCAGAGACCCAGTACTTC. It specifies CASSQSLAGAETQYF.

This chain uses TRBV6-5 with TRBJ1-4, with D hard to call. CDR1 is MNHEY, CDR2 SVGAGI, per germline. Trimming removed 0 bases at V and 0 bases at J, with 8 bases between. The CDR3 totals 16 residues. The CDR3 DNA follows: TGTGCCAGCAGTTACTCTACAGCAGCAACTAATGAAAAACTGTTTTTT. This encodes CASSYSTAATNEKLFF.

The chain is built from TRBV18 and TRBJ1-1; 9 bases align to TRBD1. This CDR3 has 13 residues. With 3 bases clipped from V and 4 bases from J, the junction kept 0 bases outside the gene matches. The germline gives CDR1 KGHSH, CDR2 LQKENI. The CDR3 bases are TGTGCCAGCTCACCGGGACAGGGCACTGAAGCTTTCTTT. Translating gives CASSPGQGTEAFF.

CDR3 DNA: TGTGCCAGCAGTCGTGACAGGGTTGCGGGTGAAGCTTTCTTT. This encodes CASSRDRVAGEAFF. V gene TRBV6-2 or TRBV6-3 combines with J gene TRBJ1-1; 7 nucleotides match TRBD1. This CDR3 is 14 amino acids long. Germline assignment: CDR1 MNHEY and CDR2 SVGEGT. The trim removed 5 bases at V and 7 bases at J, leaving 10 bases unmatched.

The gene calls are TRBV5-3 and TRBJ1-6; no clear D. TRBV5-3 is recorded as an ORF, its role being uncertain. The CDR3 runs to 14 residues. Trimming took 6 bases from V and 7 from J, leaving 14 bases between them. CDR3 nucleotide sequence: TGTGCCAGAATCCTCCAGAGGGTCAATTCACCCCTCCACTTT. Protein product: CARILQRVNSPLHF.